This entry features one T cell receptor (beta chain) sequence. Its antigen remains unidentified. The CDR3 sequence is 15 residues long. The germline V gene has CDR1 WNHNN and CDR2 SYGVQD (reference sequence). Deletions cut 2 bases from V and 8 bases from J, with 16 bases between. This sample is drawn from a study of Ad26.COV2.S vaccination and SARS-CoV-2 variants. The study, taken as a whole, reports: Considerable breadth of spike-specific CD8+ and CD4+ T cell responses has reportedly been documented following vaccination.

As for treatment: approximately 18 received Ad26.COV2.S at low or high dose, single or two shots; five or six received placebo; per-sample allocation not given. After the first vaccine or placebo injection, samples were drawn on day 63. Only in-frame clones appear in the TCRdb table, and some are missing; sequencing was by immunoSEQ multiplex PCR. The sample comprises 300,000 to 350,000 clones, about nine tenths of which are singletons, and roughly 6% rests with the top ten. The chain carries TRBV10-1 and TRBJ2-1; D may be TRBD2 (7 bases). The material sequenced was peripheral blood, taken in a trial of Ad26.COV2.S vaccine versus placebo. The TCR originated in a person aged 18-60 years who received the Ad26.COV2.S COVID-19 vaccine or a placebo. The CDR3 spells CASSEAGRGGYEQFF. As DNA, the CDR3 is TGCGCCAGCAGTGAGGCGGGCAGGGGAGGGTATGAGCAGTTCTTC.